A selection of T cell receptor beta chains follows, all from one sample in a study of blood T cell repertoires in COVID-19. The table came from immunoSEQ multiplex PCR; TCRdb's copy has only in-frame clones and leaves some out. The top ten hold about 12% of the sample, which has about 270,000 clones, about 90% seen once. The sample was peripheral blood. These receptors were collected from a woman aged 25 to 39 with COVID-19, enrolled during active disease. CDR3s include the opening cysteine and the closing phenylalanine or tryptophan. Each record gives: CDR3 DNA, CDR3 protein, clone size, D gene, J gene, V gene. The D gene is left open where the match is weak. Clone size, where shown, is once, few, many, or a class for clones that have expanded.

cdr3_nt: TGCGCCAGCAGCTCGACAGGGGATTCCCCTGAAGCTTTCTTT
cdr3_aa: CASSSTGDSPEAFF
clone_size: NA
d_call: TRBD1
j_call: TRBJ1-1
v_call: TRBV5-1

cdr3_nt: TGTGCCAGCGGACCCGGGATTGAAGCTTTCTTT
cdr3_aa: CASGPGIEAFF
clone_size: NA
d_call: NA
j_call: TRBJ1-1
v_call: TRBV19

cdr3_nt: TGCAGCGTAGGGACAGTTAATGAAAAACTGTTTTTT
cdr3_aa: CSVGTVNEKLFF
clone_size: NA
d_call: TRBD1
j_call: TRBJ1-4
v_call: TRBV29-1

cdr3_nt: TGTGCCAGCAGCGTAGGGGGCCGGCTGGGGCGCTACACCTTC
cdr3_aa: CASSVGGRLGRYTF
clone_size: NA
d_call: NA
j_call: TRBJ1-2
v_call: TRBV9

cdr3_nt: TGTGCCAGCAGCTCGAACCGGAGGGTCAGCACAGATACGCAGTATTTT
cdr3_aa: CASSSNRRVSTDTQYF
clone_size: NA
d_call: NA
j_call: TRBJ2-3
v_call: TRBV11-2

cdr3_nt: TGCGCCAGCAGCCAAGAGCGGGCGGGGGGCTGGAATGAGCAGTTCTTC
cdr3_aa: CASSQERAGGWNEQFF
clone_size: NA
d_call: TRBD2
j_call: TRBJ2-1
v_call: TRBV4-1

cdr3_nt: TGTGCCAGCAGTGATTGGGCAGCAGCTAACTATGGCTACACCTTC
cdr3_aa: CASSDWAAANYGYTF
clone_size: NA
d_call: NA
j_call: TRBJ1-2
v_call: TRBV6-1

cdr3_nt: TGTGCCAGTAGGTCACAGAGCAGTTACGAGCAGTACTTC
cdr3_aa: CASRSQSSYEQYF
clone_size: NA
d_call: NA
j_call: TRBJ2-7
v_call: TRBV19

cdr3_nt: TGTGCCAGCAGTACACTAGCGGGGGCCTCCAGACCCCAGGAGTATTTT
cdr3_aa: CASSTLAGASRPQEYF
clone_size: NA
d_call: TRBD2
j_call: TRBJ2-3
v_call: TRBV2

cdr3_nt: TGCGCCAGCAGCTCAGACTCCTCCCCCTACGAGCAGTACTTC
cdr3_aa: CASSSDSSPYEQYF
clone_size: few
d_call: NA
j_call: TRBJ2-7
v_call: TRBV5-1

cdr3_nt: TGTGCCAGCAGTTCCCAGGGTTGGGGCTACACCTTC
cdr3_aa: CASSSQGWGYTF
clone_size: NA
d_call: NA
j_call: TRBJ1-2
v_call: TRBV6-2/TRBV6-3